This T cell receptor beta chain stems from a study of shared clonotypes between healthy human individuals. Regarding the study as a whole: Against clonotypes common to all four donors, non-shared ones had lower generation probabilities. A handful of donors shared 5% to 5.5% of their naive CD4 clonotypes.

Regarding this clone: What it binds is not known. Within the sample, other DNA sequences also encode this same CDR3.

Per germline, CDR1 SEHNR and CDR2 FQNEAQ (reference sequence). V was trimmed by 1 base and J by 2 bases, leaving 5 bases between them. CDR3 length: 14 residues. Each of the donors was a healthy adult who was HIV-negative and had not had a recent acute infection or vaccination. Profiling relied on immunoSEQ multiplex PCR, and the TCRdb table lists in-frame clones only, not all of them. The sample records more than 2 million clones, around 95% being singletons. The receptor's source is a man younger than 35 in good health. Source material: naive CD4+ T cells sorted from blood. Described subset: CD45RA+ positively selected. J is TRBJ2-2 and V is TRBV7-9; the D is unclear. CDR3 nucleotides: TGTGCCAGCAGCTTAGGGGAAAACACCGGGGAGCTGTTTTTT. Its translation: CASSLGENTGELFF.